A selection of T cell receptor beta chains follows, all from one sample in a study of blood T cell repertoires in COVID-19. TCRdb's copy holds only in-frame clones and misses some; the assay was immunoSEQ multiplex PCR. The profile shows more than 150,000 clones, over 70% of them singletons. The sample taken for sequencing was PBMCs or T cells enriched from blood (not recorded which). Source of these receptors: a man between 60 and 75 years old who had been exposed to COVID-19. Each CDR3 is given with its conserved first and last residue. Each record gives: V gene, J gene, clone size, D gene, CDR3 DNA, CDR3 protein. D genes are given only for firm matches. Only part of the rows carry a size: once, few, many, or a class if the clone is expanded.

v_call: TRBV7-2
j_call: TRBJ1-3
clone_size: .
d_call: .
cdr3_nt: TGTGCCAGCAGCTTAGGGGGAGGGCCTGGAAACACCATATATTTT
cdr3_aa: CASSLGGGPGNTIYF

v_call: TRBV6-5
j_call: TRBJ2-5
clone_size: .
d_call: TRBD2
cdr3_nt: TGTGCCAGCAGAGAGGGGACTAGCGGGAGACAGACCCAGTACTTC
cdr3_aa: CASREGTSGRQTQYF

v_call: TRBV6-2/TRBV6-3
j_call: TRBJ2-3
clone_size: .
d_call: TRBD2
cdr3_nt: TGTGCCAGCAGTTACCGGATAGCGGGAGGGATACTCGGCACAGATACGCAGTATTTT
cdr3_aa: CASSYRIAGGILGTDTQYF

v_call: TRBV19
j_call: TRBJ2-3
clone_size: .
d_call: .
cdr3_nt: TGTGCCAGTAGTTCGCATCCGGGGTCCACAGATACGCAGTATTTT
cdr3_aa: CASSSHPGSTDTQYF

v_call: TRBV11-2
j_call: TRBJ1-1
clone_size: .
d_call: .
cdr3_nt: TGTGCCAGCAGCTTACGCGGGGACACTGAAGCTTTCTTT
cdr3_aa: CASSLRGDTEAFF

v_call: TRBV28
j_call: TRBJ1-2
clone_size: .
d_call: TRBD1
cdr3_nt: TGTGCCAGCAGATCTACAGGGGAAGGAGGCTACACCTTC
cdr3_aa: CASRSTGEGGYTF

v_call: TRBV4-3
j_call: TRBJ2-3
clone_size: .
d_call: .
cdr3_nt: TGCGCCAGCAGCCAAGATGTGGGCGCTAGCACAGATACGCAGTATTTT
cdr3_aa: CASSQDVGASTDTQYF

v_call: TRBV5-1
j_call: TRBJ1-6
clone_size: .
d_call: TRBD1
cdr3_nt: TGCGCCAGCAGCTTCGGGGACAGCAATTCACCCCTCCACTTT
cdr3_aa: CASSFGDSNSPLHF

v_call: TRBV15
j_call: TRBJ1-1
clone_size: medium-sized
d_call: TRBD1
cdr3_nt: TGTGCCACCAGCCGCGACAGGGCCATGAACACTGAAGCTTTCTTT
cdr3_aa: CATSRDRAMNTEAFF

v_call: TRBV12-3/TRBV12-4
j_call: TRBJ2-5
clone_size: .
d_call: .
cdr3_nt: TGTGCCAGCAGTTTGAGTCCCAAGGGGGCCCAGTACTTC
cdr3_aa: CASSLSPKGAQYF

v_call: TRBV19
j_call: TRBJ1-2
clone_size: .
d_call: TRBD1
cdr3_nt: TGTGCCAGTAGTATAGGTTTGGGACAGGAAAAAGCTAACTATGGCTACACCTTC
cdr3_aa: CASSIGLGQEKANYGYTF

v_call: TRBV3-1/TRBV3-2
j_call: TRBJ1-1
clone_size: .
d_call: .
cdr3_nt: TGTGCCAGCAGCCTCTCTGGTGGGGTACGCCGGGGAGCTTTCTTT
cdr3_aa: CASSLSGGVRRGAFF

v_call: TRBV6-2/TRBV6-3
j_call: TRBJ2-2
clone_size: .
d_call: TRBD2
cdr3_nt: TGTGCCAGCAGTTTACTAGGTAGCGGGAGGTTGAGCACCGGGGAGCTGTTTTTT
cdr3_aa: CASSLLGSGRLSTGELFF

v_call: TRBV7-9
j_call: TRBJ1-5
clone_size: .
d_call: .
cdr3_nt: TGTGCCAGCAGCCCGGGGAACAGCAATCAGCCCCAGCATTTT
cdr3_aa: CASSPGNSNQPQHF

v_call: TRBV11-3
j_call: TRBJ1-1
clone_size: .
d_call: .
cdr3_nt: TGTGCCAGCAGCTCATCAGGGCAGGGGCGAAAAAAGGACACTGAAGCTTTCTTT
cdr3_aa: CASSSSGQGRKKDTEAFF

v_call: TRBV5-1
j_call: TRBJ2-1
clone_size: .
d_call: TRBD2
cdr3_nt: TGCGCCAGCAGCTTGGGAGCGGGAGGGCCTTACGGTGAGCAGTTCTTC
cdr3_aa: CASSLGAGGPYGEQFF

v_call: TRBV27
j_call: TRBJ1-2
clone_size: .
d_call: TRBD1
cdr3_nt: TGTGCCAGCACTCCAGGACAGGGCTATGGCTACACCTTC
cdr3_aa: CASTPGQGYGYTF

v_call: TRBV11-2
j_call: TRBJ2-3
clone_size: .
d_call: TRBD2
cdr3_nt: TGTGCCAGCAGCTTAGATATCGCGGGAGTAAGCACAGATACGCAGTATTTT
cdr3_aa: CASSLDIAGVSTDTQYF

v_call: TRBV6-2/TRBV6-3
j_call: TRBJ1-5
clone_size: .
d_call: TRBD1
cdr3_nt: TGTGCCAGCAGCTGGACAGGGGGCTATCAGCCCCAGCATTTT
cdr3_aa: CASSWTGGYQPQHF

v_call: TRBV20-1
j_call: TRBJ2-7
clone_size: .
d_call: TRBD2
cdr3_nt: TGCAGTGAAGCGGGAGTCGGCGAGCAGTACTTC
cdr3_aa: CSEAGVGEQYF

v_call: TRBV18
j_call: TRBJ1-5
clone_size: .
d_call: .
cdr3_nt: TGTGCCAGCTCACCTTTCGGCGGGGGAATGAATCAGCCCCAGCATTTT
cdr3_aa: CASSPFGGGMNQPQHF

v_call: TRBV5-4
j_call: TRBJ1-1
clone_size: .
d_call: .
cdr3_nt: TGTGCCAGCAGCCCTGGCGGGGGGGCTCTCACTGAAGCTTTCTTT
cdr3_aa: CASSPGGGALTEAFF

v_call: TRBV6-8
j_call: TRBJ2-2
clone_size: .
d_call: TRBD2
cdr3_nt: TGTGCCAGGTGTAGCGGGAAGAACACCGGGGAGCTGTTTTTT
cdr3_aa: CARCSGKNTGELFF

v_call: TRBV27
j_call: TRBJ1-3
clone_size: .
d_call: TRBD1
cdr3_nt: TGTGCCAGCAGTGAATCGCCAGGGGGCGTAGGGGGAAACACCATATATTTT
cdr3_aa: CASSESPGGVGGNTIYF

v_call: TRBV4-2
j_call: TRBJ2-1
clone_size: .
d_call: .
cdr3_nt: TGTGCCAGCAGCCAAAACCGGGTAGCGCCTAGCTCCTACAATGAGCAGTTCTTC
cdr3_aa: CASSQNRVAPSSYNEQFF

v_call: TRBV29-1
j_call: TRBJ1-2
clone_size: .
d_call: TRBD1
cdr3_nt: TGCAGCGCTGGGTTAGGGGGCCACTATGGCTACACCTTC
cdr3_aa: CSAGLGGHYGYTF

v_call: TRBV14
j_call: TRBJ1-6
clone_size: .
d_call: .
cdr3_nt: TGTGCCAGCAGACACACAGGGTATGGGTCACCCCTCCACTTT
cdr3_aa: CASRHTGYGSPLHF

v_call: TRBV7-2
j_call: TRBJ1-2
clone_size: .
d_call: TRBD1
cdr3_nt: TGTGCCAGCAGCTTAGCGCGGGGGACAGGGCGGTCTGGCTACACCTTC
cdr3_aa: CASSLARGTGRSGYTF

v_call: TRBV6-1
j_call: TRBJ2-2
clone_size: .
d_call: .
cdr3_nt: TGTGCCAGCAGTGAAGAACAGCCTAAGAACACCGGGGAGCTGTTTTTT
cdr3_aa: CASSEEQPKNTGELFF

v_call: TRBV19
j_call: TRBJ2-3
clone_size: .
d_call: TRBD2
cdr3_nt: TGTGCCACCTCTACGACTAGCGGGAGAGATACGCAGTATTTT
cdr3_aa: CATSTTSGRDTQYF

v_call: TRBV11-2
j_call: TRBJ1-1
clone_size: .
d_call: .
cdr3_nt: TGTGCCAGCAGCTTAGGTACACCCTCGGGCACTGAAGCTTTCTTT
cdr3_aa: CASSLGTPSGTEAFF

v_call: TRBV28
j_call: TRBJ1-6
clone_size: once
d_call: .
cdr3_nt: TGTGCCAGCAGCGCATCGGGTTCACCCCTCCACTTT
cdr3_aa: CASSASGSPLHF

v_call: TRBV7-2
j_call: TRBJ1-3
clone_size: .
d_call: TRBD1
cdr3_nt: TGTGCCAGCAGCCCTAGGACAGGGGGTGGAAACACCATATATTTT
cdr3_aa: CASSPRTGGGNTIYF